This paragraph covers one T cell receptor beta chain sequence. The data derive from a study of blood T cell repertoires in COVID-19. About the research overall: Researchers got acute and convalescent COVID-19 samples from the United States, Italy and Spain.

The V and J ends lost 2 bases and 5 bases respectively, with 10 bases between them. Germline V gene data show CDR1 as MNHNY and CDR2 as SVGAGI (reference sequence). The length of the CDR3 is 15 residues. TCRdb's table, derived via immunoSEQ multiplex PCR, lists solely in-frame clones and lacks some. The sample holds some 74,000 clones, approximately 80% seen once. The V gene is TRBV6-6, the J gene TRBJ1-6; D not resolved. Sequencing used peripheral blood. The sequence derives from a man of 80 years or more with acute or convalescent COVID-19. As DNA, the CDR3 is TGTGCCAGCAGTTACGACTCCCGAAATAATTCACCCCTCCACTTT. Translation gives CASSYDSRNNSPLHF.